The rows below give T cell receptor beta chains drawn from one sample of a study of CXCR3-negative and CXCR3-positive naive CD8 T cells. TCRdb reprocessed the 5' RACE reads, keeping one entry per CDR3 protein, no DNA. Its clone listing holds 150,000 to 180,000 distinct CDR3 sequences. Sequencing used naive CXCR3+ CD8+ T cells from blood. Every receptor here comes from a human donor in good health. Some clones in this sample may be carry-over from other donors' samples. Each CDR3 is given with its conserved first and last residue.

length | J | V | CDR3
12 | TRBJ2-7 | TRBV29-1 | CSVDGPLGEQYF
15 | TRBJ1-6 | TRBV4-1 | CASSLETGTTSPLHF
11 | TRBJ2-7 | TRBV29-1 | CSVVWGPEQYF
16 | TRBJ1-2 | TRBV7-9 | CASSLGDLGGNYGYTF
13 | TRBJ1-1 | TRBV12-3/TRBV12-4 | CTSGGFMNTEAFF
15 | TRBJ2-3 | TRBV7-9 | CASRRQRSSTDTQYF
17 | TRBJ1-1 | TRBV20-1 | CSARDKPGQTMNTEAFF
18 | TRBJ1-2 | TRBV15 | CATSRKAAGALANYGYTF
14 | TRBJ2-1 | TRBV20-1 | CSARDFLAGVEQFF
13 | TRBJ2-5 | TRBV7-9 | CASSQTTVETQYF
12 | TRBJ1-1 | TRBV29-1 | CSVIPENTEAFF
14 | TRBJ1-1 | TRBV7-9 | CASSLAPANTEAFF
15 | TRBJ1-5 | TRBV5-1 | CASSMGQGGNQPQHF
17 | TRBJ2-1 | TRBV4-3 | CASSQDSSGDPYNEQFF
13 | TRBJ2-2 | TRBV7-8 | CASSLSGAGELFF
13 | TRBJ2-7 | TRBV4-1 | CASSRTTRDRGAF
15 | TRBJ1-1 | TRBV7-3 | CASSLNAGENTEAFF
14 | TRBJ1-1 | TRBV5-1 | CASSSRDANTEAFF
16 | TRBJ2-1 | TRBV7-8 | CASSPSGTGGHNEQFF
15 | TRBJ2-6 | TRBV18 | CASSPLGSGANVLTF
15 | TRBJ1-1 | TRBV28 | CASSPNHGGRAEAFF
14 | TRBJ2-7 | TRBV20-1 | CSARLLAGGYEQYF
16 | TRBJ1-1 | TRBV29-1 | CSVEGLERWRGTEAFF
15 | TRBJ2-7 | TRBV11-1 | CASSSTDYSSYEQYF
14 | TRBJ1-2 | TRBV7-9 | CASSFWTDTNGYTF
18 | TRBJ2-1 | TRBV7-6 | CASYGGTGEISSYNGQFF
12 | TRBJ2-2 | TRBV29-1 | CGSAANTGELFF
14 | TRBJ2-7 | TRBV28 | CASSEVESSYEQYF
20 | TRBJ2-6 | TRBV7-8 | CASSPRVAGKPYSGANVLTF
15 | TRBJ2-7 | TRBV14 | CASSHGLAHSYEQYF
14 | TRBJ2-7 | TRBV9 | CASSVFAASYEQYF
15 | TRBJ2-7 | TRBV5-1 | CASSLDPGQTYEQYF
15 | TRBJ1-1 | TRBV7-9 | CASSLVTGGGTEAFF
15 | TRBJ2-2 | TRBV30 | CAWSRGGGDTGELFF
11 | TRBJ2-3 | TRBV12-3/TRBV12-4 | CASGPPDTQYF
15 | TRBJ2-3 | TRBV15 | CATSRDSANTDTQYF
14 | TRBJ2-2 | TRBV28 | CASSSGPNTGELFF
15 | TRBJ1-5 | TRBV12-3/TRBV12-4 | CASSLRTAVNQPQHF
15 | TRBJ2-2 | TRBV12-3/TRBV12-4 | CASSPRDESTGELFF